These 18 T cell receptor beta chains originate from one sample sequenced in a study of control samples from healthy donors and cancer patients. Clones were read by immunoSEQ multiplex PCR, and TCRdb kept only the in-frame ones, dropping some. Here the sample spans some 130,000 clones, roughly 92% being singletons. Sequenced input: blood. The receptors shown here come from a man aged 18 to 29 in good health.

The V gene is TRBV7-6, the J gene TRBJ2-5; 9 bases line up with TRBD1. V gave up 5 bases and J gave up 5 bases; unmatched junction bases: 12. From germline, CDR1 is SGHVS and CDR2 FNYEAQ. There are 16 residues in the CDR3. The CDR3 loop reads CASSHPYRGRRETQYF. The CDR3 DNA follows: TGTGCCAGCAGCCATCCTTACAGGGGGCGTCGGGAGACCCAGTACTTC.

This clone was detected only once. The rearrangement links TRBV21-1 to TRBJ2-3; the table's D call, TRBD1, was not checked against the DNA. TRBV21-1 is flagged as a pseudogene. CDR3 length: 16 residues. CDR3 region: CASRNTCQITLDTQYF. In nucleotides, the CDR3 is TGTGCCAGCAGAAACACATGTCAGATAACCCTTGATACGCAGTATTTT.

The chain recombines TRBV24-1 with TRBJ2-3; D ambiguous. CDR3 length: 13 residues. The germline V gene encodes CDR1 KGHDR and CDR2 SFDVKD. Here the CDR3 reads CATRSPYTDTQYF. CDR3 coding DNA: TGTGCGACCCGGAGTCCCTACACAGATACGCAGTATTTT.

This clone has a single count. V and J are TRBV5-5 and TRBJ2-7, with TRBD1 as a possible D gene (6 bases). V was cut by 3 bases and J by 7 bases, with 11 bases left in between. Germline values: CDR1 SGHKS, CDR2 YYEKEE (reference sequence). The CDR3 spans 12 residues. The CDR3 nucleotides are TGTGCCAGCAGCTGGCAGGGGTCGGAGCAGTACTTC. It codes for CASSWQGSEQYF. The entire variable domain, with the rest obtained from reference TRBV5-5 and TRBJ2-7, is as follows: DAGVTQSPTHLIKTRGQQVTLRCSPISGHKSVSWYQQVLGQGPQFIFQYYEKEERGRGNFPDRFSARQFPNYSSELNVNALLLGDSALYLCASSWQGSEQYFGPGTRLTVT.

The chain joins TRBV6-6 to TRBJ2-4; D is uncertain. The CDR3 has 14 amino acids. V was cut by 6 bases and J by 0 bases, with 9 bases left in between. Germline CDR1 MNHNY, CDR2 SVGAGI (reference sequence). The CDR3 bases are TGTGCCAGCAGACAGAACTTAGCCAAAAACATTCAGTACTTC. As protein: CASRQNLAKNIQYF.

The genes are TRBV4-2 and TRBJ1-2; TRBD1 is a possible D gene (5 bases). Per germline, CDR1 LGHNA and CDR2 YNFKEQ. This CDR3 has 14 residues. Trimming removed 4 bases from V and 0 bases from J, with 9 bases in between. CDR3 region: CASSPTVSNYGYTF. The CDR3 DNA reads TGTGCCAGCAGCCCGACAGTTTCTAACTATGGCTACACCTTC.

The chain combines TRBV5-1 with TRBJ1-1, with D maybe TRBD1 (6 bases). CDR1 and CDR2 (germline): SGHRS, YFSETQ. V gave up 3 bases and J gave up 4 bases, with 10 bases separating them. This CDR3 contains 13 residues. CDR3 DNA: TGCGCCAGCAGCTCCACAGGGATCACTGAAGCTTTCTTT. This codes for CASSSTGITEAFF.

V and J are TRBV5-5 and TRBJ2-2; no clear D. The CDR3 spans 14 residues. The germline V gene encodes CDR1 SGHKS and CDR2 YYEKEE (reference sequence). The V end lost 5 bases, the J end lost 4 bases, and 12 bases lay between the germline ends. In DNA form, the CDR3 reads TGTGCCAGCAGTCCTGTGGGCGTCACCGGGGAGCTGTTTTTT. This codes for CASSPVGVTGELFF.

CDR3 sequence: CAWRDRGGSYNEQFF. CDR3 DNA sequence: TGTGCCTGGAGGGACAGGGGAGGTTCCTACAATGAGCAGTTCTTC. The chain couples TRBV30 to TRBJ2-1; 9 bases fit TRBD1. This CDR3 is 15 amino acids long. The trim removed 3 bases at V and 1 base at J, leaving 4 bases unmatched. CDR1 and CDR2 (germline): GTSNPN, SVGIG (reference sequence).

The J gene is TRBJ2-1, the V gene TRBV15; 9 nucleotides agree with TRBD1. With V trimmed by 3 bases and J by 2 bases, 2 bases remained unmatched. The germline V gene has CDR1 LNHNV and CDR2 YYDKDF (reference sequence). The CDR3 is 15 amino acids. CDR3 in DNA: TGTGCCACCAGCAGCGGGACAGGGCCCTACAATGAGCAGTTCTTC. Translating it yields CATSSGTGPYNEQFF.

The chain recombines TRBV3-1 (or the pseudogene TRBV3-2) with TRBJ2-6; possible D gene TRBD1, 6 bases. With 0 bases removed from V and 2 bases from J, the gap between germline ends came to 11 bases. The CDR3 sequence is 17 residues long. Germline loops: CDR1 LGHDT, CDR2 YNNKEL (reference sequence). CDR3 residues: CASSQEGPGAGANVLTF. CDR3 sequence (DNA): TGTGCCAGCAGCCAAGAGGGGCCAGGGGCTGGGGCCAACGTCCTGACTTTC.

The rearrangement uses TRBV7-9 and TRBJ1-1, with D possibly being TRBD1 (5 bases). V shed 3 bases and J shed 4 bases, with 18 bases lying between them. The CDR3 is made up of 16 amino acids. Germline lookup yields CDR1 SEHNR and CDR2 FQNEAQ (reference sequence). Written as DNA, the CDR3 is TGTGCCAGCAGCTTTGGAGGGGCCCTTAAAGGCACTGAAGCTTTCTTT. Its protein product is CASSFGGALKGTEAFF.

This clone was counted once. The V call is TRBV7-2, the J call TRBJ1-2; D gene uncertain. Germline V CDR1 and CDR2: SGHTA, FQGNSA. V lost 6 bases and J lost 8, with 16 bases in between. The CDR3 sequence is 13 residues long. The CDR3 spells CASRKKEGRGYTF. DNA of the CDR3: TGTGCCAGCAGAAAAAAGGAGGGAAGAGGCTACACCTTC.

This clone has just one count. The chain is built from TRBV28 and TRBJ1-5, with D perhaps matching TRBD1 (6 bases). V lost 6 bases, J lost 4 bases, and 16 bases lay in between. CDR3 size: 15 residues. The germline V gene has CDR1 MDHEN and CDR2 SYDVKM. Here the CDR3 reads CASSPAGGGNQPQHF. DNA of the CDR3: TGTGCCAGCAGCCCGGCGGGGGGCGGGAATCAGCCCCAGCATTTT. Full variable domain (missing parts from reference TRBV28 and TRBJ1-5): DVKVTQSSRYLVKRTGEKVFLECVQDMDHENMFWYRQDPGLGLRLIYFSYDVKMKEKGDIPEGYSVSREKKERFSLILESASTNQTSMYLCASSPAGGGNQPQHFGDGTRLSIL.

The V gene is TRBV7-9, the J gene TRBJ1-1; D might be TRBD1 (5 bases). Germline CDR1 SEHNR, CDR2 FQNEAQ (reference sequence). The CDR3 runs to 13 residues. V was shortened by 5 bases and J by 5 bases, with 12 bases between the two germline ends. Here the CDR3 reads CASSIRDGTEAFF. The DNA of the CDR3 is TGTGCCAGCAGCATCAGGGATGGGACTGAAGCTTTCTTT.

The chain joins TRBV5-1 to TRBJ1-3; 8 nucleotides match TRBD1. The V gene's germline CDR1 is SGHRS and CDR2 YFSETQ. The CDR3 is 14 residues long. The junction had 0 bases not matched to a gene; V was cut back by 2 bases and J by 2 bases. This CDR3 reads CASSLQGAGNTIYF. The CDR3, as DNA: TGCGCCAGCAGCTTACAGGGGGCTGGAAACACCATATATTTT.

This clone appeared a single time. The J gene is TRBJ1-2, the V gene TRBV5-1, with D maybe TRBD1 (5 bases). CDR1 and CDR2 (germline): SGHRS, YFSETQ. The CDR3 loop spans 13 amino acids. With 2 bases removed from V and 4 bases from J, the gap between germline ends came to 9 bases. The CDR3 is CASSFGGGYGYTF. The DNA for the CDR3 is TGCGCCAGCAGCTTTGGGGGAGGCTATGGCTACACCTTC. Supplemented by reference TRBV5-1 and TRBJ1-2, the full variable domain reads KAGVTQTPRYLIKTRGQQVTLSCSPISGHRSVSWYQQTPGQGLQFLFEYFSETQRNKGNFPGRFSGRQFSNSRSEMNVSTLELGDSALYLCASSFGGGYGYTFGSGTRLTVV.

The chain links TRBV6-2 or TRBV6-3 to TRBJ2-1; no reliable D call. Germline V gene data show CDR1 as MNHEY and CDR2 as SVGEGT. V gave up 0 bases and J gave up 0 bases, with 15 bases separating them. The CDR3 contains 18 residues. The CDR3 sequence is CASSYSSTRRSSYNEQFF. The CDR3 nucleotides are TGTGCCAGCAGTTACTCCTCCACTCGACGGAGCTCCTACAATGAGCAGTTCTTC.